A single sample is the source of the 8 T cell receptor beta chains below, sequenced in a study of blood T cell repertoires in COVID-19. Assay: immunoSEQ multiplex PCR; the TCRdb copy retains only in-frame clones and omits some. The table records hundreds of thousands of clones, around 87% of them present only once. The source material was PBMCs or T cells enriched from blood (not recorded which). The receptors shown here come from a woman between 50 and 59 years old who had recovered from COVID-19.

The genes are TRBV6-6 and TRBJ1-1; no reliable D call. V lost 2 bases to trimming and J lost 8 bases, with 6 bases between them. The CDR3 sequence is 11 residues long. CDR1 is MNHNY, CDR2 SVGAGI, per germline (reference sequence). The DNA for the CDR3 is TGTGCCAGCAGTTACGAGATCGAAGCTTTCTTT. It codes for CASSYEIEAFF.

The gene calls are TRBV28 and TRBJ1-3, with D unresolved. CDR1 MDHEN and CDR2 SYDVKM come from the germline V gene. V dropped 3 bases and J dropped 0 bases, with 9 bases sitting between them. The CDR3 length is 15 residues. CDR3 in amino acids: CASSLGGSSGNTIYF. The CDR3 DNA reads TGTGCCAGCAGTTTGGGCGGGAGCTCTGGAAACACCATATATTTT. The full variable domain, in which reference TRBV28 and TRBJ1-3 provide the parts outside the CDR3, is DVKVTQSSRYLVKRTGEKVFLECVQDMDHENMFWYRQDPGLGLRLIYFSYDVKMKEKGDIPEGYSVSREKKERFSLILESASTNQTSMYLCASSLGGSSGNTIYFGEGSWLTVV.

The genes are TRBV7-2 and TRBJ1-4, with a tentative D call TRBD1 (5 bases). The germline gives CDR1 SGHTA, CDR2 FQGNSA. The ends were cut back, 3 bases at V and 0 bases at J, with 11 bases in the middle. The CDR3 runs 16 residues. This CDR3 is CASSLQGPATNEKLFF. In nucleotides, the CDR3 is TGTGCCAGCAGCTTGCAGGGCCCTGCAACTAATGAAAAACTGTTTTTT. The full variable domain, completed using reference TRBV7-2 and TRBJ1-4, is GAGVSQSPSNKVTEKGKDVELRCDPISGHTALYWYRQSLGQGLEFLIYFQGNSAPDKSGLPSDRFSAERTGGSVSTLTIQRTQQEDSAVYLCASSLQGPATNEKLFFGSGTQLSVL.

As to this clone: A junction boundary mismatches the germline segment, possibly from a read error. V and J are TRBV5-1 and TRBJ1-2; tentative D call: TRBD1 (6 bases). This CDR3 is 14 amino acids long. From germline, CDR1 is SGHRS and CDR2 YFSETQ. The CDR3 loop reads CASSLETGLYGYTF. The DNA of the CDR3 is TGCGCCAGCAGCTTGGAGACAGGACTCTATGGTTACACCTTC. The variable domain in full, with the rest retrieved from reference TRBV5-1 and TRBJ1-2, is KAGVTQTPRYLIKTRGQQVTLSCSPISGHRSVSWYQQTPGQGLQFLFEYFSETQRNKGNFPGRFSGRQFSNSRSEMNVSTLELGDSALYLCASSLETGLYGYTFGSGTRLTVV.

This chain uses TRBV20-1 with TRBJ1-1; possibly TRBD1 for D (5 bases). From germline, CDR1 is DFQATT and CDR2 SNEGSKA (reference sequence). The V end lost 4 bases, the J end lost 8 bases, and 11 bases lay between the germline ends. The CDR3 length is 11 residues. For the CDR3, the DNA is TGCAGTGCTAAACCAGGGATCGAAGCTTTCTTT. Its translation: CSAKPGIEAFF.

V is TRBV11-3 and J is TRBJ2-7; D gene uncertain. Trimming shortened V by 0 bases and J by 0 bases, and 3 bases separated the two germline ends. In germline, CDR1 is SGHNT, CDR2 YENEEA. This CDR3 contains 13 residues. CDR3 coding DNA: TGTGCCAGCAGCTTAGAGAGCTCCTACGAGCAGTACTTC. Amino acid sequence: CASSLESSYEQYF.

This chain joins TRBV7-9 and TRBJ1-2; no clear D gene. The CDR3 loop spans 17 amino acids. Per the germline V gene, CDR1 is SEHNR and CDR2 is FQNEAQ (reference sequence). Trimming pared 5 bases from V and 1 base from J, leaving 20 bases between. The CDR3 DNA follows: TGTGCCAGCAGCCCAACCGTAGGCGGACTGATTAACTATGGCTACACCTTC. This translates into CASSPTVGGLINYGYTF.

This CDR3 is CASSIDRDRRKTF. In nucleotides, the CDR3 is TGCGCCAGCAGCATCGACCGGGACAGGCGAAAGACCTTC. The chain combines TRBV5-1 with TRBJ1-2, with TRBD1 matching over 8 bases. The CDR3 has 13 residues. V trimming: 4 bases; J trimming: 14 bases; junction bases outside the gene matches: 13. CDR1 is SGHRS and CDR2 is YFSETQ in the germline V gene.